Included here is one T cell receptor (beta chain) sequence, with context. The data are from a study of graft-versus-host responses after intestinal transplantation. Measured with immunoSEQ multiplex PCR; TCRdb has only the in-frame clones, and not every one. The repertoire holds under 30,000 clones, with 70% to 90% as singletons. The CDR3 length is 15 residues. From germline, CDR1 is SNHLY and CDR2 FYNNEI. V was trimmed by 6 bases and J by 0 bases, leaving 14 bases between them. This receptor was obtained from a human patient who received an intestinal transplant, so some T cells may come from the graft donor. The sample consisted of PBMCs, taken more than 450 days after intestinal transplant. The J gene is TRBJ2-5, the V gene TRBV2, with a tentative D call TRBD2 (6 bases). CDR3 in DNA: TGTGCCAGCAGAAGGCGGGGTGGGGACCAAGAGACCCAGTACTTC. Protein sequence: CASRRRGGDQETQYF.